This TCR beta chain was obtained from a study of blood T cells in healthy people across ages. Study findings and constraints: Diversity estimated from one million T cells was considered an underestimate.

The study isolated at least 6.5 million PBMCs from each sample. With respect to this clonotype: Its antigen is currently unknown.

A J-beta primer mix and a sample-barcoded 5' primer were used in a second PCR of roughly 6 to 11 cycles. TCRdb itself ran the 5' RACE reads through MiXCR, one entry per CDR3 protein. The sample lists 500,000 to 550,000 distinct CDR3 sequences, around 24% occurring once. These data also featured in a second study, about T cells of mothers and their children.

Sample: blood. The TCR originated in a boy aged 5 to 17 in good health.

Here the CDR3 reads CASSQGGAGGSDTQYF. CDR3 coding DNA: TGCGCCAGCAGCCAGGGGGGAGCGGGAGGGTCAGATACGCAGTATTTT. This sequence joins TRBV4-3 and TRBJ2-3; TRBD2 matches 10 bases. Germline trimming cut 3 bases from V and 4 bases from J; bases unmatched to any gene: 7. This CDR3 contains 16 residues. CDR1 LGHNA and CDR2 YSLEER come from the germline V gene.